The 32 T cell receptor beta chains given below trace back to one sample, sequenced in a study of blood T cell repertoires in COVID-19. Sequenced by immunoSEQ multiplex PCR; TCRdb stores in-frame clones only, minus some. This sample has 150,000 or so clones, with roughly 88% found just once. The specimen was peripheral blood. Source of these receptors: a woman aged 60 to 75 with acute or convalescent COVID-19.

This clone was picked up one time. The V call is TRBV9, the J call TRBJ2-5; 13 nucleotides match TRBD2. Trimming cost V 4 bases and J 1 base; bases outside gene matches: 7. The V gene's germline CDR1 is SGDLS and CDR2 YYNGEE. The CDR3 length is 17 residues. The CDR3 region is CASSPTRTSGGQETQYF. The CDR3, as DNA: TGTGCCAGCAGCCCGACGAGGACTAGCGGGGGCCAAGAGACCCAGTACTTC.

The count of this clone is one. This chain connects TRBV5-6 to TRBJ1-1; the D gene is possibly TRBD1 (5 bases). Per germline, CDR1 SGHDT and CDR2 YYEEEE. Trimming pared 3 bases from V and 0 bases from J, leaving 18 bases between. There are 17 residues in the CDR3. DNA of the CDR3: TGTGCCAGCAGCTCTTTTACAGGTCGGTTTGTGAACACTGAAGCTTTCTTT. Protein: CASSSFTGRFVNTEAFF.

Here the CDR3 DNA reads TGTGCCAGCAGCTCAAGCACAACTAATGAAAAACTGTTTTTT. It translates to CASSSSTTNEKLFF. The chain couples TRBV7-2 to TRBJ1-4; no firm D call. This CDR3 contains 14 residues. The V and J ends lost 4 bases and 0 bases respectively, with 6 bases between them. In germline, CDR1 is SGHTA, CDR2 FQGNSA.

The CDR3 spells CASSLGQGAYEQYF. The DNA of the CDR3 is TGCGCCAGCAGCTTAGGGCAGGGGGCCTACGAGCAGTACTTC. The chain recombines TRBV5-1 with TRBJ2-7; 7 nucleotides agree with TRBD1. CDR1 and CDR2 from the germline V gene are SGHRS and YFSETQ. This CDR3 comprises 14 residues. The J segment lost 2 bases and the V segment lost 2 bases, leaving 4 bases of the junction unmatched.

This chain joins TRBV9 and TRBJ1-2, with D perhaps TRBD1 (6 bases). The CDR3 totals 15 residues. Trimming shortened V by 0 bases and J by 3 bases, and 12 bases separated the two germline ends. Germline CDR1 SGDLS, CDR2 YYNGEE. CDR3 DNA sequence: TGTGCCAGCAGCGTAGAGCCAGGGGATTACTATGGCTACACCTTC. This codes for CASSVEPGDYYGYTF.

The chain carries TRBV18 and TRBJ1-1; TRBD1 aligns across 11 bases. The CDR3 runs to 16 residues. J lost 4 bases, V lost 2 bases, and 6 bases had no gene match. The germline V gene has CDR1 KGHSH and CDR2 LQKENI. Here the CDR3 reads CASSPLGQGGVTEAFF. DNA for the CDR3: TGTGCCAGCTCACCATTGGGACAGGGGGGCGTCACTGAAGCTTTCTTT.

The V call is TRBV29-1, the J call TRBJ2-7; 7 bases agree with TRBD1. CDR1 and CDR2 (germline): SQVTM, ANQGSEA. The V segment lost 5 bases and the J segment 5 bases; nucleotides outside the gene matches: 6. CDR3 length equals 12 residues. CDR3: CSVRGQVDEQYF. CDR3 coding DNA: TGCAGCGTTCGCGGACAGGTGGACGAGCAGTACTTC.

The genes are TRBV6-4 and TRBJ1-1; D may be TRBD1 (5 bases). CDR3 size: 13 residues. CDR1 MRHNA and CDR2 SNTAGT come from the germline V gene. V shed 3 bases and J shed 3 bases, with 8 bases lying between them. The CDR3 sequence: CASSEQTDTEAFF. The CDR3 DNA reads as TGTGCCAGCAGTGAACAGACAGACACTGAAGCTTTCTTT.

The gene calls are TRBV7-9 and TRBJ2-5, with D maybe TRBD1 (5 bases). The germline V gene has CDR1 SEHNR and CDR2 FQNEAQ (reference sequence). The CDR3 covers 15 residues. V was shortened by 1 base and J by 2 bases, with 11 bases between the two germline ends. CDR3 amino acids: CASSLGGGEQETQYF. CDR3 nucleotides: TGTGCCAGCAGCTTAGGGGGCGGCGAACAAGAGACCCAGTACTTC. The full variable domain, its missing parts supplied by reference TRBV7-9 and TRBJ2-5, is DTGVSQNPRHKITKRGQNVTFRCDPISEHNRLYWYRQTLGQGPEFLTYFQNEAQLEKSRLLSDRFSAERPKGSFSTLEIQRTEQGDSAMYLCASSLGGGEQETQYFGPGTRLLVL.

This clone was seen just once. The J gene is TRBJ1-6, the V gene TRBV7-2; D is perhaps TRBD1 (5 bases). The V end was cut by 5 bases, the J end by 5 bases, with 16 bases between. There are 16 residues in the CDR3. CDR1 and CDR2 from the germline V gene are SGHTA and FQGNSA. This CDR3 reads CASSPQGGANNSPLHF. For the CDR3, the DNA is TGTGCCAGCAGCCCCCAGGGAGGCGCGAATAATTCACCCCTCCACTTT.

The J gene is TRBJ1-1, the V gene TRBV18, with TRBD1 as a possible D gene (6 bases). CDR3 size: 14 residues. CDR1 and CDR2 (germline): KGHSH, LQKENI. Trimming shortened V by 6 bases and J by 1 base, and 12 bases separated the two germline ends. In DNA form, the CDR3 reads TGTGCCAGCTCTCACGACAGGCAGAACACTGAAGCTTTCTTT. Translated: CASSHDRQNTEAFF.

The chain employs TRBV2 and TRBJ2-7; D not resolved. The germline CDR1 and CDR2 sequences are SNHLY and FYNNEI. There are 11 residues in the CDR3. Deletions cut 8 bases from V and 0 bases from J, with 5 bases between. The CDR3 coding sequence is TGTGCCAGCCAGTCCTCCTACGAGCAGTACTTC. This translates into CASQSSYEQYF. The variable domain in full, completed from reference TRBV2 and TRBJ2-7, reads EPEVTQTPSHQVTQMGQEVILRCVPISNHLYFYWYRQILGQKVEFLVSFYNNEISEKSEIFDDQFSVERPDGSNFTLKIRSTKLEDSAMYFCASQSSYEQYFGPGTRLTVT.

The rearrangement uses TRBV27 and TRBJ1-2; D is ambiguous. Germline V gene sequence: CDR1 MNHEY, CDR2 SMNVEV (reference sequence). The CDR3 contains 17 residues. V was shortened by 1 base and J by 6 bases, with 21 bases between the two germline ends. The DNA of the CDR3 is TGTGCCAGCAGTTTATATGGGGAGGTGAGGTCGATAAATGGCTACACCTTC. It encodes CASSLYGEVRSINGYTF.

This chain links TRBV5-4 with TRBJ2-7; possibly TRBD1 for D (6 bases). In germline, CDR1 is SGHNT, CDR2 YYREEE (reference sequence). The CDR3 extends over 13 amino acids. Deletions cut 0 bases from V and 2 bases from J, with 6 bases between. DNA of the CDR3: TGTGCCAGCAGCTTGGAGGGGGCCTACGAGCAGTACTTC. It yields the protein CASSLEGAYEQYF.

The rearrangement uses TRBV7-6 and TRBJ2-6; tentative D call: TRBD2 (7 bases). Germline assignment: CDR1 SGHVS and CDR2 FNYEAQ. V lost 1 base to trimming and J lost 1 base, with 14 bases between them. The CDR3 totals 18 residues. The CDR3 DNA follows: TGTGCCAGCAGCTTAGAACCCAGCGGGACATCTGGGGCCAACGTCCTGACTTTC. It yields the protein CASSLEPSGTSGANVLTF.

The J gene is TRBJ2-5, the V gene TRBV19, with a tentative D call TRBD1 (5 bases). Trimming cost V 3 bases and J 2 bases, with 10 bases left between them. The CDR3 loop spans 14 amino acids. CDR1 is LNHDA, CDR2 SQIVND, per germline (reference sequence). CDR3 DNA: TGTGCCAGTAGTATGGGGCGGACGCAAGAGACCCAGTACTTC. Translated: CASSMGRTQETQYF.

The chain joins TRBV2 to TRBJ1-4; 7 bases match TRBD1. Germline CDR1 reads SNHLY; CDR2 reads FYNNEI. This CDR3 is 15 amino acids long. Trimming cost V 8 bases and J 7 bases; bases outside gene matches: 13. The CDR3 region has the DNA TGTGCCAGCCAGGACAGGAACGGTCTGAGTGAAAAACTGTTTTTT. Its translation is CASQDRNGLSEKLFF.

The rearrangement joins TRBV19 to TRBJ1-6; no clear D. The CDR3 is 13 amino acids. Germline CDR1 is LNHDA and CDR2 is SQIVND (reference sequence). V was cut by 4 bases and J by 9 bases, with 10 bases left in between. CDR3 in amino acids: CASSRLGSSPLHF. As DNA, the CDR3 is TGTGCCAGTAGTAGACTCGGTAGTTCACCCCTCCACTTT.

The CDR3 nucleotides read TGCGCCAGCAGCTTGGGCGTTAGCGGAGGAGATACGCAGTATTTT. It encodes CASSLGVSGGDTQYF. The chain recombines TRBV5-1 with TRBJ2-3, with D possibly matching TRBD2 (6 bases). This CDR3 region has 15 residues. Germline CDR1 SGHRS, CDR2 YFSETQ. V lost 0 bases and J 5 bases, leaving 13 bases between the germline ends.

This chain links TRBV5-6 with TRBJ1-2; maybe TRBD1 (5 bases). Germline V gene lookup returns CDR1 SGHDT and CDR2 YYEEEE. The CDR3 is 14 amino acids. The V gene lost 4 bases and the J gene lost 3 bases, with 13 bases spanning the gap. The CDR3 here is CASSRRDSDYGYTF. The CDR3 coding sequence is TGTGCCAGCAGCAGAAGGGACTCCGACTATGGCTACACCTTC.

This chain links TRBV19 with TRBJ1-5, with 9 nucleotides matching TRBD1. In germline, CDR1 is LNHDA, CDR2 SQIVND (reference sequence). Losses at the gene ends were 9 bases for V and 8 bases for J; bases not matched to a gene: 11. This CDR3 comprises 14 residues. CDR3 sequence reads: CASTNGQGPKPQHF. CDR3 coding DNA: TGTGCCAGCACAAACGGACAGGGGCCTAAGCCCCAGCATTTT.

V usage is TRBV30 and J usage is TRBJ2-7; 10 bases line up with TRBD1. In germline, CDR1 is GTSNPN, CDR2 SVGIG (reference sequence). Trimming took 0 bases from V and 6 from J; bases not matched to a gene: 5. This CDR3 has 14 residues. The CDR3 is CAWSVHWDRGEQYF. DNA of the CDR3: TGTGCCTGGAGTGTCCATTGGGACAGGGGCGAGCAGTACTTC. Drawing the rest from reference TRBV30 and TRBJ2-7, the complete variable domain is SQTIHQWPATLVQPVGSPLSLECTVEGTSNPNLYWYRQAAGRGLQLLFYSVGIGQISSEVPQNLSASRPQDRQFILSSKKLLLSDSGFYLCAWSVHWDRGEQYFGPGTRLTVT.

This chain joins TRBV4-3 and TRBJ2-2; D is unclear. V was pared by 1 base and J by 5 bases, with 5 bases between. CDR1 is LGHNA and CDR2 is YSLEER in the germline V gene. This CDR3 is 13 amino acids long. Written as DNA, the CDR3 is TGCGCCAGCAGCCAAGTACTTACCGGGGAGCTGTTTTTT. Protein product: CASSQVLTGELFF.

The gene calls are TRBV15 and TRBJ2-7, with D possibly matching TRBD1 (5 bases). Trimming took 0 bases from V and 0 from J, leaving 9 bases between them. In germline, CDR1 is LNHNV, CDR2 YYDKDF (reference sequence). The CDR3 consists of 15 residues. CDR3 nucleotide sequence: TGTGCCACCAGCAGAGACAGGGTCCACTCCTACGAGCAGTACTTC. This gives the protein CATSRDRVHSYEQYF.

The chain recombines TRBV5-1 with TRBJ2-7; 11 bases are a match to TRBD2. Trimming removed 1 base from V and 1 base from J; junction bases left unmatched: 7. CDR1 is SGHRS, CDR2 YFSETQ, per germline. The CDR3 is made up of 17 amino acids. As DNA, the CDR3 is TGCGCCAGCAGCTTGCCTAGCGGGGGGCCCCAGTCCTACGAGCAGTACTTC. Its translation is CASSLPSGGPQSYEQYF.

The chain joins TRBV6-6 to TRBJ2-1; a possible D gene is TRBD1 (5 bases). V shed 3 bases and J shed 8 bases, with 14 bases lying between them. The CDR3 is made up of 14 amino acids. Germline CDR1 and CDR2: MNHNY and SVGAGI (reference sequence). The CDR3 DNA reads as TGTGCCAGCAGTTATAGTTTGGGGCGCGATGAGCAGTTCTTC. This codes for CASSYSLGRDEQFF.

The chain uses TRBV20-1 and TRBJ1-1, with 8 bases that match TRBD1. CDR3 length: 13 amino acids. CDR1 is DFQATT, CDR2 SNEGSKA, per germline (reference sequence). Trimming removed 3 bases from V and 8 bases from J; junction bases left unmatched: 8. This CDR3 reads CSASVTGGGEAFF. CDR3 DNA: TGCAGTGCTAGTGTAACAGGGGGTGGGGAAGCTTTCTTT.

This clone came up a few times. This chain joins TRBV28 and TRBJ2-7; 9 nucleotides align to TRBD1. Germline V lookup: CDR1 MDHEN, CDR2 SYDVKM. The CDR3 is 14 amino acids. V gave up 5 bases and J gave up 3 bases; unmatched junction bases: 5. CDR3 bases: TGTGCCAGCAGTAGCGGGACAGGGAGCTACGAGCAGTACTTC. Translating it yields CASSSGTGSYEQYF.

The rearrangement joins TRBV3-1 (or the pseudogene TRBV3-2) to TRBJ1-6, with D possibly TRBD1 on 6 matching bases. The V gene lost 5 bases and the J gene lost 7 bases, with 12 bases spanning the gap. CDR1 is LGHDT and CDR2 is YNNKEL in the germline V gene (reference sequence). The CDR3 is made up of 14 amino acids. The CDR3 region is CASSTGLGNSPLHF. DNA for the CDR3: TGTGCCAGCAGCACAGGGTTAGGGAATTCACCCCTCCACTTT.

Here the CDR3 reads CASKETGTYNEQFF. The CDR3 DNA follows: TGTGCCAGCAAAGAGACAGGGACATACAATGAGCAGTTCTTC. The chain carries TRBV7-2 and TRBJ2-1, with 7 nucleotides matching TRBD1. CDR1 is SGHTA, CDR2 FQGNSA, per germline. The CDR3 has 14 residues. V lost 7 bases and J lost 4; bases outside the gene matches: 7. Variable domain in full (rest from reference TRBV7-2 and TRBJ2-1): GAGVSQSPSNKVTEKGKDVELRCDPISGHTALYWYRQSLGQGLEFLIYFQGNSAPDKSGLPSDRFSAERTGGSVSTLTIQRTQQEDSAVYLCASKETGTYNEQFFGPGTRLTVL.

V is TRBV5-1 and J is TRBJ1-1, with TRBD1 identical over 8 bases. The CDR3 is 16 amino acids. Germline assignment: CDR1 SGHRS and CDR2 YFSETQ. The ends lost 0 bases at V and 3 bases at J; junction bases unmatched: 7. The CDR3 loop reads CASSLDPGGEYTEAFF. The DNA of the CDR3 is TGCGCCAGCAGCTTGGACCCAGGGGGCGAGTACACTGAAGCTTTCTTT. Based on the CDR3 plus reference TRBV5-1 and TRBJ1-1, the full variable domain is KAGVTQTPRYLIKTRGQQVTLSCSPISGHRSVSWYQQTPGQGLQFLFEYFSETQRNKGNFPGRFSGRQFSNSRSEMNVSTLELGDSALYLCASSLDPGGEYTEAFFGQGTRLTVV.

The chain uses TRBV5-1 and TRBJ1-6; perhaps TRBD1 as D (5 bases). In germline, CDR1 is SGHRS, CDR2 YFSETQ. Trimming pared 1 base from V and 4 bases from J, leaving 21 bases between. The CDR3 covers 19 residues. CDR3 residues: CASSLSSPVSGRYNSPLHF. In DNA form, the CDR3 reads TGCGCCAGCAGCTTGTCGTCTCCAGTCTCAGGGCGATATAATTCACCCCTCCACTTT.